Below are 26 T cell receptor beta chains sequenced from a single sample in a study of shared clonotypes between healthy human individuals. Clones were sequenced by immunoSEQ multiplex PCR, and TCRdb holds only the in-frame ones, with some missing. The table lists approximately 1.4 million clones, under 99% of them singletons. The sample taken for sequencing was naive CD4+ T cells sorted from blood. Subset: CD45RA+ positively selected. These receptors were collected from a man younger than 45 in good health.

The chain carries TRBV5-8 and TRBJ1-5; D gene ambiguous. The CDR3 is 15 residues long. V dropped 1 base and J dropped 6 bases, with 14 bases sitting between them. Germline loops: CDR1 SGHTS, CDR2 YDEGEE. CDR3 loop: CASSLNPSSAQPQHF. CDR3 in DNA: TGTGCCAGCAGCTTGAACCCGTCATCAGCTCAGCCCCAGCATTTT.

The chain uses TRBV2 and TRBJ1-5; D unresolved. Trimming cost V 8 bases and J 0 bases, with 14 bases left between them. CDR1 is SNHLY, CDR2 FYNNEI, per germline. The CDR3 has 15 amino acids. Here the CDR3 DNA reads TGTGCCAGCGTCGGGCCCAATAATAGCAATCAGCCCCAGCATTTT. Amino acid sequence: CASVGPNNSNQPQHF.

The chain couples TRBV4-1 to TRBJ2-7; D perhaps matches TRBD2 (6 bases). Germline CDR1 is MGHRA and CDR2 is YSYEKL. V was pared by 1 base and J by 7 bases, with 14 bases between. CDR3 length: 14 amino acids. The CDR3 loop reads CASSQANYRGEQYF. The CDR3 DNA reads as TGCGCCAGCAGCCAAGCGAATTATCGGGGGGAGCAGTACTTC.

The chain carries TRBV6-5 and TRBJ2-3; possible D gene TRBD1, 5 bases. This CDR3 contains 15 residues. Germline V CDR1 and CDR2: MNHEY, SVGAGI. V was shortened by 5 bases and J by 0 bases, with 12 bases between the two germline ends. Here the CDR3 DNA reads TGTGCCAGCAGTCCGGTCAGGGTCAGCACAGATACGCAGTATTTT. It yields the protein CASSPVRVSTDTQYF.

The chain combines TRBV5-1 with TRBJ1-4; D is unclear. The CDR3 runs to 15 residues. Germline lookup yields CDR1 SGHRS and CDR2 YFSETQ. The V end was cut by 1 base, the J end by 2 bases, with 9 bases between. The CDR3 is CASSLYGGTNEKLFF. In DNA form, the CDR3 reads TGCGCCAGCAGCTTGTACGGAGGTACTAATGAAAAACTGTTTTTT.

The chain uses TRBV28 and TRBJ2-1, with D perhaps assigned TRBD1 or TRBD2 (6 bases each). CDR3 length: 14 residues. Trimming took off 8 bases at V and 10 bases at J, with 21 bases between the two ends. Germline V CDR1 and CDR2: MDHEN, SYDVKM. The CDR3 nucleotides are TGTGCCAGCCAAAGGGGGACGACGGGAGTCGAGCAGTTCTTC. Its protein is CASQRGTTGVEQFF.

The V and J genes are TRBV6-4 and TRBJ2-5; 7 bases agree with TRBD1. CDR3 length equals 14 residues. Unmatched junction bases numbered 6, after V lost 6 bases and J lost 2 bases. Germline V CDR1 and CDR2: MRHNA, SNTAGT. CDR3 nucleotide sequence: TGTGCCAGCAGCCCCCTGGACAGGCAAGAGACCCAGTACTTC. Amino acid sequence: CASSPLDRQETQYF.

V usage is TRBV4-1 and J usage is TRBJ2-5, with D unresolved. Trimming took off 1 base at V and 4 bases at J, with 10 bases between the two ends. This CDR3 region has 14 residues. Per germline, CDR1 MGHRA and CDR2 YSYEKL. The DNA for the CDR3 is TGCGCCAGCAGCCAAGTCGCCTCCACAGAGACCCAGTACTTC. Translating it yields CASSQVASTETQYF.

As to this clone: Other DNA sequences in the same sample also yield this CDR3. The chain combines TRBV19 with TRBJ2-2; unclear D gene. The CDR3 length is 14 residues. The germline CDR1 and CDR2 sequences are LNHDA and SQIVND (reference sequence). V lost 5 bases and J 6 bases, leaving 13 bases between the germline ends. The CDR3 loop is CASSFSGRAGELFF. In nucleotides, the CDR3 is TGTGCCAGTAGTTTCTCCGGTAGGGCCGGGGAGCTGTTTTTT. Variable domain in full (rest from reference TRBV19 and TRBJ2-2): DGGITQSPKYLFRKEGQNVTLSCEQNLNHDAMYWYRQDPGQGLRLIYYSQIVNDFQKGDIAEGYSVSREKKESFPLTVTSAQKNPTAFYLCASSFSGRAGELFFGEGSRLTVL.

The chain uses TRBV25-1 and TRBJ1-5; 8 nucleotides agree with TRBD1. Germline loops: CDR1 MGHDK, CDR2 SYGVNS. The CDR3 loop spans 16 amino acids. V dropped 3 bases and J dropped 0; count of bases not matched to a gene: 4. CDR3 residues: CASSDQTGDSNQPQHF. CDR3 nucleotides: TGTGCCAGCAGTGACCAGACAGGGGATAGCAATCAGCCCCAGCATTTT.

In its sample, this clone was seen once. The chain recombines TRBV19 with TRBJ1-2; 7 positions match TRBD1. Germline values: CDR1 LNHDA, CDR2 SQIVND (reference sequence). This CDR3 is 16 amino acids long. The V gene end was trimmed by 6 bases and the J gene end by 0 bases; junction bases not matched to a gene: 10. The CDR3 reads CASRRPGQTSNYGYTF. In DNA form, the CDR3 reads TGTGCCAGTAGGCGTCCGGGACAGACCTCTAACTATGGCTACACCTTC.

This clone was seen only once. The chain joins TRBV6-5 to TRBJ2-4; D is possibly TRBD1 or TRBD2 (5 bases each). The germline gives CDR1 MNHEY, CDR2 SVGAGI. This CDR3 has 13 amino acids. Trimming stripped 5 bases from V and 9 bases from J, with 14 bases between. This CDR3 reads CASSPGPLFIQYF. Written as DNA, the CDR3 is TGTGCCAGCAGTCCGGGACCCCTTTTCATTCAGTACTTC.

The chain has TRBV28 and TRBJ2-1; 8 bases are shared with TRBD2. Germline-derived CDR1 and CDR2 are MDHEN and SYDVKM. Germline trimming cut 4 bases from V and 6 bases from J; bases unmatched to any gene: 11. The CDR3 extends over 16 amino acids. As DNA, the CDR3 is TGTGCCAGCAGTTCTACAGGGAGCGGGAGCGGCAATGAGCAGTTCTTC. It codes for CASSSTGSGSGNEQFF.

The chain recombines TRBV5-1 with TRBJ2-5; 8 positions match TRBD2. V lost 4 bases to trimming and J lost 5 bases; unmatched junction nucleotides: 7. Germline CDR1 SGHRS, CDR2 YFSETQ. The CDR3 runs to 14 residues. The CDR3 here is CASSPGLVVETQYF. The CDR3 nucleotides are TGCGCCAGCAGCCCGGGACTAGTAGTGGAGACCCAGTACTTC.

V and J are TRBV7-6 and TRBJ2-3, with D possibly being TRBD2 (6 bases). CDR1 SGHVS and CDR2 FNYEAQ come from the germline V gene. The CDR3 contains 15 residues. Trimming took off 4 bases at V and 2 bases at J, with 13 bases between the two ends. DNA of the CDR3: TGTGCCAGCAGCTCCTTCAGCGGGCTCACAGATACGCAGTATTTT. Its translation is CASSSFSGLTDTQYF.

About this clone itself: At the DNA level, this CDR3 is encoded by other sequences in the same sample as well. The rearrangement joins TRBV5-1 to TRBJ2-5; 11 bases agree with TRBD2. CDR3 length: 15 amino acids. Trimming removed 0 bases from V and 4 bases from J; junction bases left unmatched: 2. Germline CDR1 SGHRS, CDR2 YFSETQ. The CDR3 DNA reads TGCGCCAGCAGCTTGGTCGGGACTAGCGGAGAGACCCAGTACTTC. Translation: CASSLVGTSGETQYF.

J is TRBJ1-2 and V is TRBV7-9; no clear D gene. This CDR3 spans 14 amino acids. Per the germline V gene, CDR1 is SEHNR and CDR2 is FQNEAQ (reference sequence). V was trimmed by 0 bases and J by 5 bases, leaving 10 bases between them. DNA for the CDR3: TGTGCCAGCAGCTTAGCACAGACTGGGTATGGCTACACCTTC. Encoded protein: CASSLAQTGYGYTF.

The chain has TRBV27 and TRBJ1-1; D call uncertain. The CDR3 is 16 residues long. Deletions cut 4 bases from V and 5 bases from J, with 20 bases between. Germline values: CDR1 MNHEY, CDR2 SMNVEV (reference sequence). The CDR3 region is CASSSPHTAGGTEAFF. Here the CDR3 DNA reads TGTGCCAGCAGTTCCCCCCACACAGCTGGTGGGACTGAAGCTTTCTTT.

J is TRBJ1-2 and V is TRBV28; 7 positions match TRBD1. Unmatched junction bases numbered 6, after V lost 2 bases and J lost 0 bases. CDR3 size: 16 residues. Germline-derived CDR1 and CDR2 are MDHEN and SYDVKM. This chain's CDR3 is CASSLPGTVTNYGYTF. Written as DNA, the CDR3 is TGTGCCAGCAGTTTACCCGGGACAGTTACTAACTATGGCTACACCTTC.

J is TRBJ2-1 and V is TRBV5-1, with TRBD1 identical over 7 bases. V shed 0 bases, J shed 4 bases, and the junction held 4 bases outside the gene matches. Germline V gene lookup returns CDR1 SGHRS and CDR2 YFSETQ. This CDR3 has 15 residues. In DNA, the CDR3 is TGCGCCAGCAGCTTGGGGACAGGAGCATACAATGAGCAGTTCTTC. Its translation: CASSLGTGAYNEQFF.

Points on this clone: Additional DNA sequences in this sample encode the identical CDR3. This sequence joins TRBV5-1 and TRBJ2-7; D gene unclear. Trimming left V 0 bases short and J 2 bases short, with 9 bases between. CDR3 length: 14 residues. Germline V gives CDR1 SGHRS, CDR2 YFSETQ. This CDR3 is CASSLVLGAYEQYF. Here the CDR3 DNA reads TGCGCCAGCAGCTTGGTTTTGGGTGCCTACGAGCAGTACTTC. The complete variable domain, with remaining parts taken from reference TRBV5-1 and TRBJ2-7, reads KAGVTQTPRYLIKTRGQQVTLSCSPISGHRSVSWYQQTPGQGLQFLFEYFSETQRNKGNFPGRFSGRQFSNSRSEMNVSTLELGDSALYLCASSLVLGAYEQYFGPGTRLTVT.

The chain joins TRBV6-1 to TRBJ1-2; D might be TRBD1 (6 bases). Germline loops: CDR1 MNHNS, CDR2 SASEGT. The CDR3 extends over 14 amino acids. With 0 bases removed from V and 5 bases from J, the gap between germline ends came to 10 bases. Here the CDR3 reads CASSEARTAYGYTF. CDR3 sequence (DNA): TGTGCCAGCAGTGAAGCTCGGACAGCTTATGGCTACACCTTC.

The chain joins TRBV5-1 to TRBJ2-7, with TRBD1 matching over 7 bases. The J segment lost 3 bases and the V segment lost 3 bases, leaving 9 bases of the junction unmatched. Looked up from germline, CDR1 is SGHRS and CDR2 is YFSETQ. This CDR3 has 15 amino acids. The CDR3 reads CASSYTGTALYEQYF. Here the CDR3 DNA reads TGCGCCAGCAGCTACACCGGGACAGCCCTCTACGAGCAGTACTTC.

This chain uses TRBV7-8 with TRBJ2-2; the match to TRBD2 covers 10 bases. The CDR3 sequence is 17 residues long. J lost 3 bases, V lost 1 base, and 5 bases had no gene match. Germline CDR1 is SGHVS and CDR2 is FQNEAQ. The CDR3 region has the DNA TGTGCCAGCAGCTTAGGGAGAGCGGGAGGGTACACCGGGGAGCTGTTTTTT. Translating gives CASSLGRAGGYTGELFF.

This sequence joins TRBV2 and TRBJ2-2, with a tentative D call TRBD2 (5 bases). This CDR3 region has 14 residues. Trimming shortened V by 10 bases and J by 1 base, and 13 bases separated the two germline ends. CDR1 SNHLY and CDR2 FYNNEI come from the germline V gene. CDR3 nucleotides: TGTGCCACAGGAGGTCTGAAGAACACCGGGGAGCTGTTTTTT. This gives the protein CATGGLKNTGELFF. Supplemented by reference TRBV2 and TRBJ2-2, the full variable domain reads EPEVTQTPSHQVTQMGQEVILRCVPISNHLYFYWYRQILGQKVEFLVSFYNNEISEKSEIFDDQFSVERPDGSNFTLKIRSTKLEDSAMYFCATGGLKNTGELFFGEGSRLTVL.

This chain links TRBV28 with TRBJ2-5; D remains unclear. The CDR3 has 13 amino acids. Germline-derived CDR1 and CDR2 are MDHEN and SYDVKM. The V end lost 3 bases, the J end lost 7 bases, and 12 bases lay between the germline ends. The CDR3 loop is CASSLLKSVTQYF. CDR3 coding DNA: TGTGCCAGCAGTTTGCTCAAATCTGTGACCCAGTACTTC.